These 10 T cell receptor beta chains were sequenced from one sample in a study of post-analysis software for immune sequencing data. Study-wide results and caveats: Higher frequency in patients than in controls was seen for five TRBV segments, with TRBV5-6, TRBV5-1 and TRBV20-1 among them.

For these TCRs, the target antigens are not known. Presence of unique molecular identifiers characterized the TCR beta cDNA libraries. Each CDR3 protein is one row after TCRdb ran MiXCR on the PCR reads. This sample carries approximately 730,000 distinct CDR3 sequences, around 46% of them seen once, and the ten largest clones take 4.9%. Sequences were obtained from blood. The receptors stem from a girl aged 5 to 17 with multiple sclerosis.

This clonotype showed up just a few times. V gene TRBV9 combines with J gene TRBJ2-5; 8 bases fit TRBD2. The J call may be mistaken, given a closer DNA end match to TRBJ2-7. The germline gives CDR1 SGDLS, CDR2 YYNGEE. The CDR3 spans 17 residues. In DNA form, the CDR3 reads TGTGCCAGCAGCTCCCCCCGTCCAGCGGGAGTTAACTACGAGCAGTACTTC. This codes for CASSSPRPAGVNYEQYF.

This chain joins TRBV7-2 and TRBJ2-3; D is ambiguous. CDR3 length: 14 amino acids. Trimming took off 3 bases at V and 0 bases at J, with 7 bases between the two ends. Germline V CDR1 and CDR2: SGHTA, FQGNSA. CDR3: CASSFRLSTDTQYF. The CDR3, as DNA: TGTGCCAGCAGCTTCCGCCTAAGCACAGATACGCAGTATTTT.

The chain recombines TRBV12-5 with TRBJ1-2; no firm D call. The germline V gene encodes CDR1 LGHNT and CDR2 FRNRAP. V gave up 3 bases and J gave up 3 bases, with 11 bases separating them. This CDR3 is built from 14 residues. In DNA, the CDR3 is TGTGCTAGTGGTTTACATCCTCCCCACTATGGCTACACCTTC. Its protein is CASGLHPPHYGYTF.

The chain couples TRBV20-1 to TRBJ2-7, with unresolved D. V was trimmed by 0 bases and J by 6 bases, leaving 6 bases between them. The CDR3 sequence is 11 residues long. The germline V gene encodes CDR1 DFQATT and CDR2 SNEGSKA (reference sequence). The CDR3 is CSARDLVEQYF. The CDR3 DNA reads TGCAGTGCTAGAGATCTCGTCGAGCAGTACTTC.

The chain recombines TRBV5-1 with TRBJ2-1; tentatively, D is TRBD2 (7 bases). The germline V and J ends were trimmed by 4 bases and 10 bases, with 27 bases remaining between them. The CDR3 has 17 residues. Germline lookup yields CDR1 SGHRS and CDR2 YFSETQ. The CDR3 spells CASSPMPVGGLPEEQFF. The DNA for the CDR3 is TGCGCCAGCAGCCCAATGCCCGTGGGGGGGCTTCCGGAGGAGCAGTTCTTC.

The gene calls are TRBV29-1 and TRBJ2-3; 9 positions match TRBD2. The CDR3 runs 14 residues. Germline V gene data show CDR1 as SQVTM and CDR2 as ANQGSEA. The J segment lost 2 bases and the V segment lost 7 bases, leaving 7 bases of the junction unmatched. CDR3 nucleotides: TGCAGCGCCCGAACGGGACTAGCCACAGATACGCAGTATTTT. Its protein is CSARTGLATDTQYF.

The J gene is TRBJ2-3, the V gene TRBV20-1; TRBD2 aligns across 8 bases. The germline V gene has CDR1 DFQATT and CDR2 SNEGSKA (reference sequence). This CDR3 contains 12 residues. With V trimmed by 7 bases and J by 9 bases, 9 bases remained unmatched. CDR3 residues: CSGSGTSVTQYF. In nucleotides, the CDR3 is TGCAGTGGATCCGGGACTAGTGTGACGCAGTATTTT.

Worth noting for this clonotype: The junction does not match germline at one end; this may be a read error. This sequence joins TRBV6-5 and TRBJ2-3, with TRBD2 matching over 9 bases. Per germline, CDR1 MNHEY and CDR2 SVGAGI. CDR3 length equals 15 residues. CDR3 in DNA: TGTGCCAGCAGTTACTCGGGACTAGCAACAGGTACGCAGTATTTT. It translates to CASSYSGLATGTQYF.

The V gene is TRBV18, the J gene TRBJ1-1, with D possibly matching TRBD1 (5 bases). V lost 0 bases, J lost 1 base, and 9 bases lay in between. This CDR3 spans 15 amino acids. Looked up from germline, CDR1 is KGHSH and CDR2 is LQKENI. CDR3 bases: TGTGCCAGCTCACCACCGGGACTCACGAACACTGAAGCTTTCTTT. Encoded protein: CASSPPGLTNTEAFF.

In DNA, the CDR3 is TGTGCCAGCAGTGAACGGGGACGGATTAATGAAAAACTGTTTTTT. Protein: CASSERGRINEKLFF. The chain has TRBV5-6 and TRBJ1-4; possible D gene TRBD1, 5 bases. Germline assignment: CDR1 SGHDT and CDR2 YYEEEE. This CDR3 has 15 residues. V gave up 5 bases and J gave up 4 bases, with 15 bases separating them.